The 27 T cell receptor beta chains below were found in one sample sequenced in a study of cytomegalovirus exposure and HLA in healthy donors. Amplification used 60 Vbeta primers and 13 Jbeta primers. Sequenced by immunoSEQ multiplex PCR; TCRdb stores in-frame clones only, minus some. The repertoire holds around 190,000 clones, with less than 80% as singletons. The sequenced sample was PBMCs. These TCRs come from a woman aged 40 to 50 in good health and CMV-seronegative.

This chain uses TRBV6-5 with TRBJ1-2; TRBD1 matches 9 bases. CDR1 is MNHEY, CDR2 SVGAGI, per germline. CDR3 length: 14 residues. V dropped 6 bases and J dropped 2; count of bases not matched to a gene: 4. CDR3 sequence: CASSGTGRNYGYTF. The CDR3 coding sequence is TGTGCCAGCAGCGGGACAGGGAGAAACTATGGCTACACCTTC.

The chain uses TRBV25-1 and TRBJ1-2, with unresolved D. CDR1 and CDR2 (germline): MGHDK, SYGVNS. The CDR3 totals 16 residues. Trimming took off 3 bases at V and 6 bases at J, with 20 bases between the two ends. DNA for the CDR3: TGTGCCAGCAGTGAGTCTCTTCGAGGACCGCGGGATGGCTACACCTTC. This encodes CASSESLRGPRDGYTF.

This clone was seen a few times. The rearrangement joins TRBV27 to TRBJ2-7; a possible D gene is TRBD1 (6 bases). Germline V gene data show CDR1 as MNHEY and CDR2 as SMNVEV (reference sequence). Trimming shortened V by 2 bases and J by 2 bases, and 22 bases separated the two germline ends. CDR3 length: 18 amino acids. The CDR3 DNA sequence: TGTGCCAGCAGTTTAGAAGCACCCAGACAGGTTGTAACCTACGAGCAGTACTTC. Translated, it gives CASSLEAPRQVVTYEQYF.

V gene TRBV11-2 combines with J gene TRBJ1-4, with TRBD1 matching 8 bases. After removal of 2 bases from V and 4 bases from J, the junction contained 3 bases not matched to a gene. CDR1 and CDR2 (germline): SGHAT, FQNNGV. This CDR3 is 15 amino acids long. The CDR3 spells CASSLSGQGNEKLFF. CDR3 DNA sequence: TGTGCCAGCAGCTTATCCGGACAGGGTAATGAAAAACTGTTTTTT.

This chain links TRBV19 with TRBJ2-7; D might be TRBD2 (5 bases). CDR1 is LNHDA and CDR2 is SQIVND in the germline V gene (reference sequence). Deletions cut 5 bases from V and 5 bases from J, with 16 bases between. This CDR3 has 14 amino acids. The CDR3 region has the DNA TGTGCCAGTAGTCTCGGAGGTCGGGTCAACGAGCAGTACTTC. Its protein is CASSLGGRVNEQYF.

This clone was seen just once. The chain employs TRBV9 and TRBJ2-7, with TRBD1 identical over 12 bases. The V gene's germline CDR1 is SGDLS and CDR2 YYNGEE. The trim removed 2 bases at V and 5 bases at J, leaving 8 bases unmatched. The CDR3 is made up of 16 amino acids. The CDR3 sequence is CASSVGIGTGGDEQYF. As DNA, the CDR3 is TGTGCCAGCAGCGTGGGTATAGGGACAGGGGGCGACGAGCAGTACTTC.

The rearrangement links TRBV19 to TRBJ2-2; 9 nucleotides align to TRBD2. The CDR3 has 17 residues. J lost 0 bases, V lost 3 bases, and 5 bases had no gene match. Per germline, CDR1 LNHDA and CDR2 SQIVND (reference sequence). The CDR3, as DNA: TGTGCCAGTAGTATCGGTGGCGGGAGGGCGAACACCGGGGAGCTGTTTTTT. Translating gives CASSIGGGRANTGELFF. Full variable domain (remainder filled in from reference TRBV19 and TRBJ2-2): DGGITQSPKYLFRKEGQNVTLSCEQNLNHDAMYWYRQDPGQGLRLIYYSQIVNDFQKGDIAEGYSVSREKKESFPLTVTSAQKNPTAFYLCASSIGGGRANTGELFFGEGSRLTVL.

The chain has TRBV21-1 and TRBJ2-1; the tabulated D call, TRBD1, remains unverified against the DNA. TRBV21-1 is designated a pseudogene. CDR3 length: 18 amino acids. The CDR3 spells CASSKGARGQVGYNEQFF. CDR3 in DNA: TGTGCCAGCAGCAAAGGGGCCAGGGGCCAGGTGGGCTACAATGAGCAGTTCTTC.

The chain is built from TRBV14 and TRBJ2-5, with 12 bases fitting TRBD2. Germline loops: CDR1 SGHDN, CDR2 FVKESK. This CDR3 region has 20 residues. J lost 1 base, V lost 0 bases, and 12 bases had no gene match. CDR3 sequence (DNA): TGTGCCAGCAGCCAAGATAGAGAAACTAGCGGGAGGTGGGGCCAAGAGACCCAGTACTTC. Protein sequence: CASSQDRETSGRWGQETQYF.

This chain connects TRBV19 to TRBJ2-7, with TRBD1 matching 10 bases. CDR3 size: 16 residues. Trimming removed 3 bases from V and 2 bases from J; junction bases left unmatched: 7. The germline V gene has CDR1 LNHDA and CDR2 SQIVND (reference sequence). CDR3 DNA sequence: TGTGCCAGTAGTATCGACAGGGGGCTTGGAACCTACGAGCAGTACTTC. Translated, it gives CASSIDRGLGTYEQYF.

V and J are TRBV7-9 and TRBJ2-7, with 9 bases that match TRBD1. Germline loops: CDR1 SEHNR, CDR2 FQNEAQ (reference sequence). The CDR3 is made up of 15 amino acids. V gave up 1 base and J gave up 4 bases; unmatched junction bases: 5. This chain's CDR3 is CASSLGSTGGYEQYF. The CDR3 nucleotides are TGTGCCAGCAGCTTAGGATCGACAGGGGGGTACGAGCAGTACTTC.

This clone was found once. The chain combines TRBV27 with TRBJ2-7; TRBD2 aligns across 7 bases. The CDR3 is 13 amino acids. Trimming took 5 bases from V and 2 from J; bases not matched to a gene: 3. Germline V gene lookup returns CDR1 MNHEY and CDR2 SMNVEV (reference sequence). The CDR3 is CASSSGTTYEQYF. CDR3 nucleotides: TGTGCCAGCAGTAGTGGGACTACCTACGAGCAGTACTTC.

This rearrangement joins TRBV19 to TRBJ1-2; 8 nucleotides match TRBD1. There are 14 residues in the CDR3. Per germline, CDR1 LNHDA and CDR2 SQIVND (reference sequence). V dropped 6 bases and J dropped 5; count of bases not matched to a gene: 8. This CDR3 reads CASRRDRQFYGYTF. CDR3 coding DNA: TGTGCCAGTAGGCGGGACAGGCAATTTTATGGCTACACCTTC. The entire variable domain, with the rest obtained from reference TRBV19 and TRBJ1-2, is as follows: DGGITQSPKYLFRKEGQNVTLSCEQNLNHDAMYWYRQDPGQGLRLIYYSQIVNDFQKGDIAEGYSVSREKKESFPLTVTSAQKNPTAFYLCASRRDRQFYGYTFGSGTRLTVV.

The V and J genes are TRBV19 and TRBJ1-2; 8 nucleotides agree with TRBD1. The junction had 19 bases not matched to a gene; V was cut back by 6 bases and J by 7 bases. Germline CDR1 LNHDA, CDR2 SQIVND (reference sequence). The CDR3 covers 17 residues. CDR3 loop: CASSPLVAGGEAVGYTF. In nucleotides, the CDR3 is TGTGCCAGTAGCCCCCTTGTTGCAGGGGGCGAAGCGGTTGGCTACACCTTC.

This rearrangement joins TRBV5-1 to TRBJ1-2; 9 bases align to TRBD1. Germline V gene sequence: CDR1 SGHRS, CDR2 YFSETQ. The CDR3 sequence is 15 residues long. With V trimmed by 3 bases and J by 7 bases, 10 bases remained unmatched. In DNA, the CDR3 is TGCGCCAGCAGCTCGACCGGACAGGGGAGGGGTGGCTACACCTTC. It yields the protein CASSSTGQGRGGYTF.

The V call is TRBV30, the J call TRBJ1-1; 10 bases align to TRBD1. The CDR3 is 16 amino acids. Germline V CDR1 and CDR2: GTSNPN, SVGIG (reference sequence). Trimming at V came to 4 bases and at J to 3 bases, leaving 11 bases not matched to a gene. The CDR3 bases are TGTGCCTGGATTCCCGAGGGACAGGGGATGGACACTGAAGCTTTCTTT. Its protein is CAWIPEGQGMDTEAFF.

The rearrangement joins TRBV30 to TRBJ1-3; TRBD1 might be the D (5 bases). The CDR3 has 16 amino acids. Germline-derived CDR1 and CDR2 are GTSNPN and SVGIG (reference sequence). Trimming cost V 0 bases and J 0 bases, with 12 bases left between them. CDR3 residues: CAWSVWGTVSGNTIYF. The CDR3 DNA is TGTGCCTGGAGTGTGTGGGGGACTGTCTCTGGAAACACCATATATTTT.

V gene TRBV28 combines with J gene TRBJ1-1; TRBD1 might be the D (6 bases). The CDR3 covers 17 residues. CDR1 and CDR2 from the germline V gene are MDHEN and SYDVKM. V was cut by 4 bases and J by 1 base, with 19 bases left in between. CDR3 loop: CASSYPRDIYPNTEAFF. DNA for the CDR3: TGTGCCAGCAGTTACCCCCGGGACATCTACCCGAACACTGAAGCTTTCTTT.

The chain links TRBV30 to TRBJ1-5; weak D call: TRBD1 (5 bases). V was trimmed by 2 bases and J by 2 bases, leaving 13 bases between them. The CDR3 loop spans 15 amino acids. From germline, CDR1 is GTSNPN and CDR2 SVGIG (reference sequence). CDR3: CAWSNAGTRNQPQHF. CDR3 nucleotide sequence: TGTGCCTGGAGTAATGCGGGGACTCGCAATCAGCCCCAGCATTTT.

Only a few counts were recorded for this clone. This sequence joins TRBV6-6 and TRBJ1-2; D remains unclear. The CDR3 is 14 residues long. Germline CDR1 MNHNY, CDR2 SVGAGI (reference sequence). V lost 6 bases to trimming and J lost 2 bases, with 13 bases between them. The CDR3 protein is CASSSSPGNYGYTF. Here the CDR3 DNA reads TGTGCCAGCAGCTCTTCGCCGGGGAACTATGGCTACACCTTC.

The genes are TRBV28 and TRBJ1-2, with a tentative D call TRBD1 (5 bases). CDR3 size: 14 residues. Per the germline V gene, CDR1 is MDHEN and CDR2 is SYDVKM. Trimming removed 2 bases from V and 11 bases from J, with 18 bases in between. The CDR3 region is CASSLGGTRGKYTF. The CDR3 DNA is TGTGCCAGCAGTTTAGGGGGGACCCGCGGGAAGTACACCTTC.

The chain combines TRBV28 with TRBJ1-2; tentative D call: TRBD1 (6 bases). Germline CDR1 is MDHEN and CDR2 is SYDVKM. The germline V and J ends were trimmed by 6 bases and 7 bases, with 18 bases remaining between them. The CDR3 is made up of 14 amino acids. As DNA, the CDR3 is TGTGCCAGCAGCCCGACAGGTGCCGTGAGTGGCTACACCTTC. Its protein product is CASSPTGAVSGYTF.

The J gene is TRBJ2-1, the V gene TRBV28; possibly TRBD2 for D (6 bases). The CDR3 runs 14 residues. V was trimmed by 5 bases and J by 4 bases, leaving 12 bases between them. CDR1 and CDR2 from the germline V gene are MDHEN and SYDVKM. CDR3 nucleotide sequence: TGTGCCAGCAGTCCCCTCGGGGGATACAATGAGCAGTTCTTC. Translating it yields CASSPLGGYNEQFF.

The chain has TRBV30 and TRBJ2-1, with 8 bases that match TRBD1. From germline, CDR1 is GTSNPN and CDR2 SVGIG (reference sequence). CDR3 length: 10 amino acids. J lost 7 bases, V lost 8 bases, and 1 base had no gene match. The CDR3 sequence is CAGQGNEQFF. The CDR3 nucleotides are TGTGCCGGACAGGGTAATGAGCAGTTCTTC.

The rearrangement joins TRBV7-8 to TRBJ1-2; D not resolved. From germline, CDR1 is SGHVS and CDR2 FQNEAQ. The CDR3 contains 13 residues. Between the trimmed V and J ends, which lost 5 bases and 1 base, there was a span of 8 bases. The CDR3 coding sequence is TGTGCCAGCAGCCCCGGGGTTAACTATGGCTACACCTTC. Its protein is CASSPGVNYGYTF.

The rearrangement joins TRBV4-1 to TRBJ2-7, with D possibly TRBD2 on 6 matching bases. V lost 4 bases to trimming and J lost 1 base, with 11 bases between them. The CDR3 covers 14 residues. The V gene's germline CDR1 is MGHRA and CDR2 YSYEKL. The CDR3 DNA is TGCGCCAGCAGCCGGGAAGCGGGTTCCTACGAGCAGTACTTC. This sequence encodes CASSREAGSYEQYF.

The J gene is TRBJ2-2, the V gene TRBV9, with D unresolved. Trimming removed 3 bases at V and 4 bases at J, with 10 bases between. Per the germline V gene, CDR1 is SGDLS and CDR2 is YYNGEE. CDR3 length equals 14 residues. The CDR3 region is CASSASVITGELFF. The CDR3 region has the DNA TGTGCCAGCAGCGCAAGCGTTATCACCGGGGAGCTGTTTTTT. The full variable domain, with the rest looked up from reference TRBV9 and TRBJ2-2, is DSGVTQTPKHLITATGQRVTLRCSPRSGDLSVYWYQQSLDQGLQFLIQYYNGEERAKGNILERFSAQQFPDLHSELNLSSLELGDSALYFCASSASVITGELFFGEGSRLTVL.